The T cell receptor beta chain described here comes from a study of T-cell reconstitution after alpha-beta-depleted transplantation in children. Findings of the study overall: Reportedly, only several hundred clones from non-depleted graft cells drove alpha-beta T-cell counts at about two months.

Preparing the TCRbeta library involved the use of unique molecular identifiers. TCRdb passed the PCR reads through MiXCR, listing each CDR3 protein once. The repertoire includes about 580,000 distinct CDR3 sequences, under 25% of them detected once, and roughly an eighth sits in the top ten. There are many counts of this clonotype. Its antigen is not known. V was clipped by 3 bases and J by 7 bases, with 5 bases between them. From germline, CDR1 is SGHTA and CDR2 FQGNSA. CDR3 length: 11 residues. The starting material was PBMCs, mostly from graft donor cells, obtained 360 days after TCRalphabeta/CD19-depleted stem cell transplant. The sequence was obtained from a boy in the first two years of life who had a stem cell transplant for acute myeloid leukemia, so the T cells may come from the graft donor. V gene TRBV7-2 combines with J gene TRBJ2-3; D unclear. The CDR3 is CASSFLHTQYF. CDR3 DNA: TGTGCCAGCAGCTTTCTACATACGCAGTATTTT.